The 10 T cell receptor beta chains below all came from one sample that was sequenced in a study of T cell clonality in common variable immunodeficiency. General study results and limits: In common variable immunodeficiency, TCR beta chains reportedly carried fewer deletions and N-nucleotide insertions.

The assay was immunoSEQ multiplex PCR, and TCRdb's table has in-frame clones only and misses some. The sample contains approximately 20,000 clones, none of them singletons. No cognate antigen is known for these TCRs. The sequencing sample was made of peripheral blood mononuclear cells. The receptors come from a human donor with common variable immunodeficiency.

Comments on this clone: The read falls 3 residues short of the CDR3 end, and the missing part is taken from the germline J gene. The gene calls are TRBV18 and TRBJ2-2; 11 positions match TRBD2. V lost 1 base, J lost 5 bases, and 12 bases stayed unmatched. CDR1 and CDR2 (germline): KGHSH, LQKENI. CDR3 size: 19 residues. The covered CDR3 bases are TGTGCCAGCTCACCACAGTTACTAGCGGGAGAGAAAGGGACCGGGGAG. As protein: CASSPQLLAGEKGTGE. The complete CDR3 protein is CASSPQLLAGEKGTGELFF.

This clone was counted many times. Sequencing ends 3 residues short of the CDR3 end; the germline J gene provides the rest. This chain connects TRBV5-4 to TRBJ2-3; 8 bases agree with TRBD1. Germline assignment: CDR1 SGHNT and CDR2 YYREEE (reference sequence). CDR3 length: 12 amino acids. Trimming took 4 bases from V and 5 from J; bases not matched to a gene: 0. Here the CDR3 reads CASSDRGDTQYF. CDR3 bases read: TGTGCCAGCAGCGACAGGGGAGATACG.

The table lists this clone with many counts. From the germline J gene comes the end of the CDR3, since the read stops 3 residues before it. V gene TRBV7-3 combines with J gene TRBJ2-1, with 10 nucleotides matching TRBD2. J lost 4 bases, V lost 4 bases, and 7 bases had no gene match. The CDR3 has 16 residues. Germline V gene sequence: CDR1 SGHTA, CDR2 FQGTGA. The CDR3 loop reads CASSSPSGSAYNEQFF. CDR3 DNA, as far as it was read: TGTGCCAGCAGCTCCCCTAGCGGGAGTGCATACAATGAG.

A remark on this clone: The read ends 3 residues shy of where the CDR3 ends; the end is completed using the germline J gene. The chain uses TRBV2 and TRBJ1-6, with D tentatively TRBD1 (5 bases). The CDR3 loop spans 15 amino acids. Germline V gene data show CDR1 as SNHLY and CDR2 as FYNNEI. V shed 7 bases and J shed 7 bases, with 17 bases lying between them. The CDR3 is CASTVTALENSPLHF. The CDR3 DNA, read in part, is TGTGCCAGCACTGTGACAGCTTTGGAGAATTCACCC.

This clone occurred many times. The DNA ends 3 residues before the CDR3 does, and the rest of the CDR3 is filled in from the germline J gene. The rearrangement joins TRBV10-1 to TRBJ2-1, with 9 bases aligning to TRBD1. The CDR3 totals 13 residues. From germline, CDR1 is WNHNN and CDR2 SYGVQD (reference sequence). V lost 7 bases, J lost 4 bases, and 2 bases stayed unmatched. CDR3 loop: CASKGQGYNEQFF. The covered CDR3 bases are TGCGCCAGCAAAGGACAGGGGTACAATGAG.

This clone has only a few counts. Here the CDR3 reads CASSVGQRSSGNTIYF. The covered CDR3 bases are TGTGCCAGCTCGGTGGGACAGCGGAGCTCTGGAAACACC. The chain couples TRBV18 to TRBJ1-3; 7 bases agree with TRBD1. With the read ending 3 residues before the CDR3 end, the germline J gene is used to fill in that end. This CDR3 is built from 16 residues. J gave up 0 bases and V 6 bases, and 8 bases lay outside the gene matches. Germline V gene sequence: CDR1 KGHSH, CDR2 LQKENI.

This clone was counted ten times or more. The read terminates 3 residues before the CDR3 end, so the remaining end is supplied by the germline J gene. The chain recombines TRBV20-1 with TRBJ1-4; tentatively, D is TRBD1 (5 bases). In germline, CDR1 is DFQATT, CDR2 SNEGSKA (reference sequence). The CDR3 has 12 amino acids. CDR3 DNA, as far as it was read: TGCAGTGCTAGAGTCCAGGGTGGGAAA. Translated: CSARVQGGK. The whole CDR3 sequence is CSARVQGGKLFF.

This clone came up many times. The CDR3 end falls 3 residues outside the read, so it is completed with the germline J gene. The chain has TRBV19 and TRBJ2-1, with D perhaps given as TRBD1 or TRBD2 (6 bases each). The V end was cut by 11 bases, the J end by 3 bases, with 29 bases between. CDR1 is LNHDA, CDR2 SQIVND, per germline (reference sequence). The CDR3 consists of 18 residues. CDR3 DNA, as far as it was read: TGTGCCTCAGGTGGGGGACAAGGCGGGAACCCTTACTACAATGAG. Protein sequence: CASGGGQGGNPYYNE. The complete CDR3 protein is CASGGGQGGNPYYNEQFF.

Comments on this clone: Sequencing ends 3 residues short of the CDR3 end; the germline J gene provides the rest. The rearrangement joins TRBV11-2 to TRBJ2-1; TRBD2 matches at 9 bases. The CDR3 loop spans 14 amino acids. The junction had 5 bases not matched to a gene; V was cut back by 4 bases and J by 7 bases. Germline values: CDR1 SGHAT, CDR2 FQNNGV. CDR3 DNA, as far as it was read: TGTGCCAGCAGCTCGGCGGGAGGGCTTAATGAG. It specifies CASSSAGGLNE. The complete CDR3 sequence is CASSSAGGLNEQFF.

At least ten counts were recorded for this clone. Coverage ceases 3 residues before the CDR3 finishes, and the germline J gene fills in the end. J is TRBJ2-3 and V is TRBV23-1; 7 nucleotides match TRBD1. TRBV23-1 carries the ORF label, with uncertain function. The V gene end was trimmed by 4 bases and the J gene end by 6 bases; junction bases not matched to a gene: 13. This CDR3 is 16 amino acids long. CDR3 loop: CASSPRDRAKRDTQYF. The sequenced CDR3 bases are TGCGCCAGCAGTCCCCGCGACAGGGCGAAGAGGGATACG.